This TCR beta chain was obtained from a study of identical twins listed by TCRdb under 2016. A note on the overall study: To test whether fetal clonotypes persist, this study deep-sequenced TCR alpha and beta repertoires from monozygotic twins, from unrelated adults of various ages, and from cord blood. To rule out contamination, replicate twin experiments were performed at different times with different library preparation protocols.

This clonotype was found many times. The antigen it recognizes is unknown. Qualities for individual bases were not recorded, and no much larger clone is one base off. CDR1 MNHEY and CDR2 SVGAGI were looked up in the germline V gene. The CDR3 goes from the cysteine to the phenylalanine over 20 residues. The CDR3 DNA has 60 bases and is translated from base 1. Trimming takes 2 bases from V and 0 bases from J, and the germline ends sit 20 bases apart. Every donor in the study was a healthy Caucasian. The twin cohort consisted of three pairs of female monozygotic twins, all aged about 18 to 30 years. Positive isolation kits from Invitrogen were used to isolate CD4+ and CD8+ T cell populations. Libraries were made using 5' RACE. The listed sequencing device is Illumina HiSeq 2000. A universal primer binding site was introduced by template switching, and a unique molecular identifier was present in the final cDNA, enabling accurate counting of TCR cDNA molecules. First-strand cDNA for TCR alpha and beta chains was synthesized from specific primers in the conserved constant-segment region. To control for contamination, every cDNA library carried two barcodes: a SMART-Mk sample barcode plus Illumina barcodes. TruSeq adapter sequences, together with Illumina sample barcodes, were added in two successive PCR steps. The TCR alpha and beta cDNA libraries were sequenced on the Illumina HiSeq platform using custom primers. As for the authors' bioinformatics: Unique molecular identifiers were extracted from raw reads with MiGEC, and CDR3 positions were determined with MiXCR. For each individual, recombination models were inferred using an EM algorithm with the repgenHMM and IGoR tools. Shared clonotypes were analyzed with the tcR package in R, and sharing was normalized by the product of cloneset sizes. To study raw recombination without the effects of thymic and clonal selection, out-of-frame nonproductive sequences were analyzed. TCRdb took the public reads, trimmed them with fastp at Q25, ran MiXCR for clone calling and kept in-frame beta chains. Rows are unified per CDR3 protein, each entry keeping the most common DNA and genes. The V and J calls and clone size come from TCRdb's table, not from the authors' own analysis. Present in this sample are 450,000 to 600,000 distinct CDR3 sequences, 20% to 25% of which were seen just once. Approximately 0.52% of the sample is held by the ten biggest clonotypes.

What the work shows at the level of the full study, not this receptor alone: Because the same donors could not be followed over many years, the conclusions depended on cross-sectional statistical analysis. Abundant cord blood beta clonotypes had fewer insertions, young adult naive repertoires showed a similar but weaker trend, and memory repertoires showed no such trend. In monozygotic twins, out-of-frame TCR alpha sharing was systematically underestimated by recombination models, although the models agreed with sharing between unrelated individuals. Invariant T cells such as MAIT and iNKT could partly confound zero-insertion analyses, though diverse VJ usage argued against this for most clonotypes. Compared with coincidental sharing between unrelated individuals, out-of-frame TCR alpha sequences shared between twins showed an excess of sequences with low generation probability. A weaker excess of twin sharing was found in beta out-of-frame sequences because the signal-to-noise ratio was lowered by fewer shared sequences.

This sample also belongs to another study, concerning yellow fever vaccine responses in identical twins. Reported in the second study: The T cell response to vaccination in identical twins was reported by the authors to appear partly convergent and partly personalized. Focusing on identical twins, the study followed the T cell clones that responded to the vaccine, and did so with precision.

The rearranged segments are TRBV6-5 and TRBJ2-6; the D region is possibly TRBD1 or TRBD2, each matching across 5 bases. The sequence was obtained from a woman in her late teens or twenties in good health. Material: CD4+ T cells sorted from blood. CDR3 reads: CASSYRSRRGPNSGANVLTF. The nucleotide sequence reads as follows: TGTGCCAGCAGTTACCGATCACGCCGGGGCCCTAACTCTGGGGCCAACGTCCTGACTTTC.